A single T cell receptor beta chain is shown here with its context. What it binds is not known. This entry comes from a study of PD-1 blockade in classical Hodgkin lymphoma. Findings of the study overall: Excluded were patients who started nivolumab under 1 year after ASCT, a group that had lower diversity.

Method: immunoSEQ multiplex PCR; TCRdb's copy keeps in-frame clones and lacks some. The sample lists more than 85,000 clones, 92% seen once, with under 3% in the top ten. Germline CDR1 and CDR2: SGHRS and YFSETQ. With 3 bases removed from V and 1 base from J, the gap between germline ends came to 13 bases. The CDR3 extends over 15 amino acids. Each and every patient relapsed after autologous stem cell transplantation, and patients got differing brentuximab vedotin exposure. This sample comprised peripheral blood mononuclear cells (PBMCs), obtained before the second cycle of nivolumab. The receptor's source is a human donor with classical Hodgkin lymphoma. The chain couples TRBV5-1 to TRBJ1-1; TRBD1 might be the D (5 bases). The DNA for the CDR3 is TGCGCCAGCAGCTCTCGGGACTCAGGGAACACTGAAGCTTTCTTT. As protein: CASSSRDSGNTEAFF.